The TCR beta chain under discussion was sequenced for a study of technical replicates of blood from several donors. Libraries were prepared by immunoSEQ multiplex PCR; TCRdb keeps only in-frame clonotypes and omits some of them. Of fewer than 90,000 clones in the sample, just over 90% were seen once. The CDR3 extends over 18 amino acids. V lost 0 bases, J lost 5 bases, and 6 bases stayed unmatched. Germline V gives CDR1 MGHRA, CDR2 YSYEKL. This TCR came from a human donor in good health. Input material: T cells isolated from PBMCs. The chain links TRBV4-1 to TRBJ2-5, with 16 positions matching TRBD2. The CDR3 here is CASSQEGLAGGPVETQYF. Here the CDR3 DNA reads TGCGCCAGCAGCCAAGAGGGACTAGCGGGGGGGCCGGTGGAGACCCAGTACTTC.